This entry lists 2 T cell receptor beta chains sequenced from one sample in a study of regulatory and conventional T cells in RAG deficiency (dated by TCRdb to about 2017). The library came from the immunoSEQ multiplex PCR assay. Held by TCRdb, this immuneACCESS table contains in-frame sequences only and omits some clones. Under half of the omission traces to an unresolved V gene where checked; the cause of the rest is unknown. This sample comprises over 10,000 clones, around 92% of them detected only once. Around 0.96% of the sample is in the top ten clones. Before genomic DNA was extracted, conventional CD4+ T cells were isolated from blood as CD25-low CD127-high cells. These sequences were also reported in another study, on regulatory T cells. That second publication adds: In the multiplex PCR, 52 forward TRBV primers and 13 reverse TRBJ primers were used, and assay-based and computational corrections were applied for amplification bias.

Material: CD4+ effector T cells sorted from blood. The receptors were sampled from a human donor in good health.

Of note for this clone: One end of the junction varies from germline; a read error may be responsible. The chain uses TRBV27 and TRBJ2-1; 12 bases agree with TRBD2. The CDR3 consists of 16 residues. Germline V gene sequence: CDR1 MNHEY, CDR2 SMNVEV (reference sequence). CDR3 nucleotides: TGTGCCGGCAGTTTCCTGACTAGCGGGAGTGGCAATGAGCAGTTCTTC. Translated: CAGSFLTSGSGNEQFF.

This chain links TRBV7-3 with TRBJ2-5; D may be TRBD1 (6 bases). V lost 3 bases, J lost 1 base, and 12 bases lay in between. The CDR3 contains 15 residues. Germline CDR1 is SGHTA and CDR2 is FQGTGA. The CDR3 is CASSLGRGIQETQYF. CDR3 bases: TGTGCCAGCAGCTTGGGAAGGGGGATCCAAGAGACCCAGTACTTC. Together with reference TRBV7-3 and TRBJ2-5, the CDR3 gives the full variable domain: GAGVSQTPSNKVTEKGKYVELRCDPISGHTALYWYRQSLGQGPEFLIYFQGTGAADDSGLPNDRFFAVRPEGSVSTLKIQRTERGDSAVYLCASSLGRGIQETQYFGPGTRLLVL.